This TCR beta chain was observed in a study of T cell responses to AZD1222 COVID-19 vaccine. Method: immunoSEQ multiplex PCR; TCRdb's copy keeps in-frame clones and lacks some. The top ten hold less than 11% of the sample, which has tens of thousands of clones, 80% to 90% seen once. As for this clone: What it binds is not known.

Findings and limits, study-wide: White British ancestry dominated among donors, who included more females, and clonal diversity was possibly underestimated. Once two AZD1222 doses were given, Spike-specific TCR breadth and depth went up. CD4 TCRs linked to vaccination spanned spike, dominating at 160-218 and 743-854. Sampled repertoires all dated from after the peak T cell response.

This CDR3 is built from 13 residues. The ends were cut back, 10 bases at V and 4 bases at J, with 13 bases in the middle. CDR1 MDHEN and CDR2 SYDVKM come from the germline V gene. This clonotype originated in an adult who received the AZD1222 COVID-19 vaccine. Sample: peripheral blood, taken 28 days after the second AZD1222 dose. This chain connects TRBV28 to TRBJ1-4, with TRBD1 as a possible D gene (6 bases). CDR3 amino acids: CATLQGLNEKLFF. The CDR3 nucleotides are TGTGCCACCCTGCAGGGGCTTAATGAAAAACTGTTTTTT.